This TCR beta chain derives from a study of OX40 agonist ivuxolimab in advanced cancers. Overall study context: An agonistic human IgG2 monoclonal antibody against OX40 (CD134) was given. Subjects had a mean age of roughly 60 years, with a range of roughly 20 to 79; around 83% were male. Partial responses, seen in three patients, involved one hepatocellular carcinoma and two cutaneous melanomas.

The CDR3 spans 14 residues. CDR1 is MDHEN, CDR2 SYDVKM, per germline. Deletions cut 2 bases from V and 7 bases from J, with 12 bases between. Here immunoSEQ multiplex PCR was the method, and the copy in TCRdb shows in-frame clones only, minus some. The data contain about 48,000 clones, 70% to 90% of them singletons. The specimen was CD4+ or CD8+ T cells sorted from blood, collected in a trial of the OX40 agonist ivuxolimab. The V gene is TRBV28, the J gene TRBJ1-5; D perhaps matches TRBD1 (5 bases). The clonotype comes from an adult with an advanced solid tumor such as melanoma, head and neck, liver or kidney cancer. The DNA of the CDR3 is TGTGCCAGCAGTTTACTTGGGGGGTACCAGCCCCAGCATTTT. Protein product: CASSLLGGYQPQHF.